The 8 T cell receptor beta chains in this list originate from one sample, sequenced in a study of T cell responses to AZD1222 COVID-19 vaccine. Only in-frame clones appear in the TCRdb table, and some are missing; sequencing was by immunoSEQ multiplex PCR. The repertoire holds 90,000 to 100,000 clones, 88% seen once, with about 16% in the top ten. Sequencing used peripheral blood, obtained 28 days after the second AZD1222 dose. The source of these receptors is an adult who received the AZD1222 COVID-19 vaccine.

The V and J genes are TRBV27 and TRBJ1-2, with D possibly being TRBD1 (6 bases). The germline V gene encodes CDR1 MNHEY and CDR2 SMNVEV (reference sequence). The CDR3 sequence is 14 residues long. The V and J ends lost 4 bases and 2 bases respectively, with 11 bases between them. DNA for the CDR3: TGTGCCAGCAGTTCCCGGACAGAGAACTATGGCTACACCTTC. It specifies CASSSRTENYGYTF.

This clone was seen only a few times. The chain recombines TRBV11-2 with TRBJ2-1, with 7 bases that match TRBD1. With V trimmed by 2 bases and J by 4 bases, 5 bases remained unmatched. This CDR3 region has 15 residues. Germline-derived CDR1 and CDR2 are SGHAT and FQNNGV. The DNA of the CDR3 is TGTGCCAGCAGCTTAATTGGGACAGTATACAATGAGCAGTTCTTC. Its protein product is CASSLIGTVYNEQFF.

This chain joins TRBV3-1 (or the pseudogene TRBV3-2) and TRBJ1-2, with 8 bases lining up with TRBD1. Losses at the gene ends were 1 base for V and 3 bases for J; bases not matched to a gene: 4. The germline V gene encodes CDR1 LGHDT and CDR2 YNNKEL (reference sequence). This CDR3 contains 15 residues. CDR3 in DNA: TGTGCCAGCAGCCAAGGCCAGGGGGCACACTATGGCTACACCTTC. It specifies CASSQGQGAHYGYTF.

CDR3 sequence (DNA): TGTGCCAGCTCGAGGGGGCTGAATCTTCGGGACTATGGCTACACCTTC. This encodes CASSRGLNLRDYGYTF. The chain joins TRBV21-1 to TRBJ1-2; the listed D gene, TRBD1, was not tested against the DNA. TRBV21-1 is a pseudogene locus. The CDR3 has 16 amino acids.

Details on this clone: This sample also contains other DNA sequences that code for the same CDR3. CDR3 in amino acids: CASSQDRNTIYF. CDR3 bases: TGTGCCAGCAGCCAAGATAGGAACACCATATATTTT. The V and J genes are TRBV3-1 (or the pseudogene TRBV3-2) and TRBJ1-3; D is undetermined. CDR1 and CDR2 (germline): LGHDT, YNNKEL (reference sequence). Trimming stripped 0 bases from V and 7 bases from J, with 4 bases between. The CDR3 extends over 12 amino acids.

The sample holds one count of this clone. The CDR3 region is CASSKTGNMNTEAFF. Here the CDR3 DNA reads TGTGCCAGCTCAAAGACAGGGAACATGAACACTGAAGCTTTCTTT. V usage is TRBV18 and J usage is TRBJ1-1, with 7 bases matching TRBD1. V trimming: 5 bases; J trimming: 0 bases; junction bases outside the gene matches: 6. The CDR3 has 15 amino acids. Looked up from germline, CDR1 is KGHSH and CDR2 is LQKENI.

The chain employs TRBV28 and TRBJ2-3; 9 nucleotides agree with TRBD1. Unmatched junction bases numbered 20, after V lost 5 bases and J lost 2 bases. This CDR3 contains 20 residues. Germline CDR1 reads MDHEN; CDR2 reads SYDVKM. Here the CDR3 DNA reads TGTGCCAGCAGTCGTCAAGGTGGGACAGGGTTTTCGCGAGCCACAGATACGCAGTATTTT. Protein sequence: CASSRQGGTGFSRATDTQYF.

The chain recombines TRBV7-8 with TRBJ1-6; 7 bases are shared with TRBD1. CDR1 and CDR2 (germline): SGHVS, FQNEAQ. This CDR3 contains 18 residues. The V gene end was trimmed by 5 bases and the J gene end by 0 bases; junction bases not matched to a gene: 10. CDR3 residues: CASSQRGRTSSYNSPLHF. The CDR3 DNA is TGTGCCAGCAGCCAGAGGGGGCGGACCAGCTCCTATAATTCACCCCTCCACTTT.